This section outlines one TCR beta chain sequence together with its context. J was trimmed by 5 bases and V by 4 bases; bases with no gene match: 1. Germline CDR1 and CDR2: MNHEY and SVGAGI. This CDR3 is 12 amino acids long. The authors' processing: Reference gene primer amplification yielded estimated nucleated cell counts. Sequencing used immunoSEQ multiplex PCR; TCRdb keeps in-frame clones, though not all of them. V, J and clone size were drawn from that table, and D and trimming were deduced from the DNA. This table holds about 76,000 clones, roughly 90% found once. The data belong to a study of blood T cell repertoires in COVID-19.

Input material: peripheral blood. This receptor was obtained from a human donor in a cohort sampled during active COVID-19. The chain couples TRBV6-5 to TRBJ1-1; 7 bases line up with TRBD1. The CDR3 DNA reads TGTGCCAGCAGTTCGACAGGGACTGAAGCTTTCTTT. Amino acid sequence: CASSSTGTEAFF.